The entry below gives a single T cell receptor beta chain sequence along with its context. Antigen: not known. This entry is derived from a study of PD-1 blockade in classical Hodgkin lymphoma. Study-wide context: Patients were treated with nivolumab at 3 mg/kg, and this was given intravenously every 2 weeks. Study-wide results and limits: What drove the repertoire differences, possibly disease activity or prior therapy, has not been defined. Healthy donors were reported to have higher baseline TCR diversity than newly diagnosed patients.

Data came from immunoSEQ multiplex PCR; TCRdb stores just in-frame clones and leaves some out. The sample lists approximately 65,000 clones; around nine tenths were seen once. Time point here: cycle 4 day 1 (C4D1), after 5 to 7 weeks of nivolumab. All patients experienced relapse after autologous stem cell transplantation, and brentuximab vedotin exposure was variable. Trimming stripped 3 bases from V and 6 bases from J, with 11 bases between. The germline gives CDR1 MDHEN, CDR2 SYDVKM. CDR3 length: 13 residues. The TCR sequence derives from a human donor with classical Hodgkin lymphoma. The sequencing used peripheral blood mononuclear cells (PBMCs), collected before the fourth cycle of nivolumab. V usage is TRBV28 and J usage is TRBJ1-1; no clear D gene. Written as DNA, the CDR3 is TGTGCCAGCAGTTTTATAGGGTCCGCTGAAGCTTTCTTT. Its translation is CASSFIGSAEAFF.